The 28 T cell receptor beta chains presented below share a single source sample, sequenced in a study of spatial heterogeneity in lung cancer. The sample's time point: sample taken at primary tumor resection. From the 5' RACE reads, TCRdb called clonotypes with MiXCR, one entry per CDR3 protein. The profile shows 7,500 or so distinct CDR3 sequences, about 14% of them singletons. Study results and limitations: Intratumoral expanded alpha and beta TCR counts were found to track tumor mutation counts.

For these TCRs, the target antigens are not known. The source was lung tumor tissue, collected at surgery. Receptors were obtained from a female donor with early-stage non-small cell lung cancer.

This clonotype has ten or more counts. Because the library targeted alpha chains, this beta chain is an off-target read whose size means little. V usage is TRBV3-1 and J usage is TRBJ1-5; unclear D gene. V was cut by 0 bases and J by 5 bases, with 5 bases left in between. The CDR3 extends over 13 amino acids. Germline V gene lookup returns CDR1 LGHDT and CDR2 YNNKEL (reference sequence). CDR3 sequence: CASSQDPYQPQHF. The CDR3 DNA follows: TGTGCCAGCAGCCAAGATCCCTATCAGCCCCAGCATTTT.

This clonotype was counted at least ten times. The library was built for alpha chains, so this beta chain is an off-target read and its size means little. V gene TRBV7-9 combines with J gene TRBJ1-4; weak D call: TRBD1 (5 bases). The CDR3 loop spans 12 amino acids. The germline CDR1 and CDR2 sequences are SEHNR and FQNEAQ (reference sequence). The ends were cut back, 6 bases at V and 3 bases at J, with 5 bases in the middle. CDR3 in amino acids: CASRGANEKLFF. The CDR3 DNA sequence: TGTGCCAGCAGGGGGGCTAATGAAAAACTGTTTTTT.

This clonotype appeared many times. In a library made to pick up alpha chains, this beta chain is a stray read with a size that means little. The chain recombines TRBV6-1 with TRBJ1-2, with D uncertain. CDR3 length equals 13 residues. Germline-derived CDR1 and CDR2 are MNHNS and SASEGT. V lost 0 bases to trimming and J lost 5 bases, with 7 bases between them. Written as DNA, the CDR3 is TGTGCCAGCAGTGAAGCGCTAGCATATGGCTACACCTTC. Translation: CASSEALAYGYTF.

Ten or more counts support this clonotype. This beta chain is an unintended read in a library built for alpha chains; its size means little. The chain has TRBV6-6 and TRBJ2-7; 8 bases are shared with TRBD1. The V segment lost 10 bases and the J segment 6 bases; nucleotides outside the gene matches: 8. The CDR3 length is 12 residues. CDR1 is MNHNY, CDR2 SVGAGI, per germline (reference sequence). The CDR3 DNA sequence: TGTGCCACAAGGACAGGGTTGGGCGAGCAGTACTTC. As protein: CATRTGLGEQYF.

Only one count was recorded for this clonotype. This beta chain was picked up by a library intended for alpha chains and is off target, so its count carries little meaning. This rearrangement joins TRBV28 to TRBJ2-3, with 11 positions matching TRBD1. The trim removed 3 bases at V and 7 bases at J, leaving 3 bases unmatched. CDR1 and CDR2 from the germline V gene are MDHEN and SYDVKM. The CDR3 consists of 14 residues. CDR3 protein: CASSFGQGAYTQYF. In nucleotides, the CDR3 is TGTGCCAGCAGTTTTGGACAGGGGGCATATACGCAGTATTTT.

This clonotype has a count of ten or more. Because the library targeted alpha chains, this beta chain is an off-target read whose size means little. J is TRBJ1-2 and V is TRBV5-1, with TRBD1 matching over 10 bases. The CDR3 has 15 residues. Per germline, CDR1 SGHRS and CDR2 YFSETQ. The trim removed 3 bases at V and 4 bases at J, leaving 6 bases unmatched. In nucleotides, the CDR3 is TGCGCCAGCAGCTCAACCCGGGACAGGGGCTATGGCTACACCTTC. This sequence encodes CASSSTRDRGYGYTF.

Many counts were recorded for this clonotype. Since it is a stray read in a library aimed at alpha chains, this beta chain has a size that is not meaningful. This chain uses TRBV28 with TRBJ2-2; tentative D call: TRBD1 (5 bases). The V gene's germline CDR1 is MDHEN and CDR2 SYDVKM. Trimming stripped 7 bases from V and 7 bases from J, with 16 bases between. This CDR3 region has 14 residues. The CDR3 DNA reads TGTGCCAGCACTACCGGGTGGGGCGGCGGGGAGCTGTTTTTT. As protein: CASTTGWGGGELFF.

This clonotype is deemed medium-sized (0.01 to 0.1%). Because the library targeted alpha chains, this beta chain is an off-target read whose size means little. The CDR3 reads CASSSVWDTEAFF. DNA of the CDR3: TGTGCCAGCAGCTCCGTGTGGGACACTGAAGCTTTCTTT. This sequence joins TRBV11-2 and TRBJ1-1; the D is unclear. Looked up from germline, CDR1 is SGHAT and CDR2 is FQNNGV. This CDR3 region has 13 residues. V shed 4 bases and J shed 3 bases, with 9 bases lying between them.

This clonotype is judged medium-sized. This beta chain came through as a stray read in a library set up for alpha chains, and its size says little. The chain recombines TRBV9 with TRBJ2-3; either TRBD1 or TRBD2 may supply D (5 bases each). Looked up from germline, CDR1 is SGDLS and CDR2 is YYNGEE. CDR3 size: 15 residues. The V end lost 0 bases, the J end lost 5 bases, and 13 bases lay between the germline ends. CDR3 amino acids: CASSVGTSGGDTQYF. CDR3 sequence (DNA): TGTGCCAGCAGCGTAGGGACATCCGGAGGAGATACGCAGTATTTT.

This clonotype was observed many times. This beta chain lies outside the target of a library built for alpha chains; its clone size means little. This rearrangement joins TRBV6-6 to TRBJ1-3, with 7 bases that match TRBD1. The germline V gene has CDR1 MNHNY and CDR2 SVGAGI (reference sequence). V was clipped by 4 bases and J by 0 bases; unmatched bases: 3. CDR3 size: 15 residues. This chain's CDR3 is CASSSRDSSGNTIYF. CDR3 DNA sequence: TGTGCCAGCAGTTCCCGGGACAGCTCTGGAAACACCATATATTTT.

This clonotype is classed as medium-sized. A library prepared for alpha chains yielded this beta chain as an off-target read; its size is of little meaning. This chain uses TRBV7-9 with TRBJ1-5; TRBD1 matches 8 bases. V lost 5 bases, J lost 7 bases, and 4 bases stayed unmatched. Germline-derived CDR1 and CDR2 are SEHNR and FQNEAQ (reference sequence). The CDR3 spans 13 residues. CDR3 bases: TGTGCCAGCAGCGGACAGGGTTCCCAGCCCCAGCATTTT. Translation gives CASSGQGSQPQHF.

About this clonotype: In a library made to pick up alpha chains, this beta chain is a stray read with a size that means little. The chain recombines TRBV9 with TRBJ1-3; 10 nucleotides agree with TRBD1. J was trimmed by 5 bases and V by 2 bases; bases with no gene match: 16. The germline V gene encodes CDR1 SGDLS and CDR2 YYNGEE. CDR3 length: 19 amino acids. CDR3 residues: CASSVSGLPGQGIRNTIYF. CDR3 nucleotides: TGTGCCAGCAGCGTTTCGGGACTCCCGGGACAGGGGATCAGAAACACCATATATTTT.

This clonotype is medium-sized by share. Little can be read into the size of this beta chain, an off-target read in a library designed for alpha chains. This chain connects TRBV12-3 or TRBV12-4 to TRBJ1-5; 7 bases are shared with TRBD1. V trimming: 4 bases; J trimming: 7 bases; junction bases outside the gene matches: 4. The CDR3 runs 13 residues. The CDR3 DNA follows: TGTGCCAGCAGTTACAGGGGACGGCAGCCCCAGCATTTT. Translating gives CASSYRGRQPQHF.

This clonotype has a count of ten or more. Little can be read into the size of this beta chain, an off-target read in a library designed for alpha chains. The chain has TRBV10-2 and TRBJ1-2; TRBD1 aligns across 8 bases. After removal of 6 bases from V and 4 bases from J, the junction contained 7 bases not matched to a gene. CDR3 length: 14 residues. Germline-derived CDR1 and CDR2 are WSHSY and SAAADI. The CDR3 here is CASSGQGRGYGYTF. The CDR3, as DNA: TGCGCCAGCAGCGGACAGGGAAGAGGCTATGGCTACACCTTC.

The sample holds many counts of this clonotype. With the library built for alpha chains, this beta chain is off target and its frequency is not meaningful. The rearrangement joins TRBV6-5 to TRBJ1-1, with D perhaps matching TRBD1 (5 bases). CDR1 is MNHEY and CDR2 is SVGAGI in the germline V gene. The CDR3 loop spans 18 amino acids. Deletions cut 5 bases from V and 1 base from J, with 23 bases between. The CDR3: CASSPYDLRVGPNTEAFF. The DNA of the CDR3 is TGTGCCAGCAGTCCCTATGACCTGAGAGTGGGACCGAACACTGAAGCTTTCTTT.

This clonotype was recorded many times. The library was built for alpha chains, so this beta chain is an off-target read and its size means little. This chain connects TRBV7-9 to TRBJ2-1, with TRBD2 matching over 7 bases. This CDR3 has 20 amino acids. Germline CDR1 SEHNR, CDR2 FQNEAQ (reference sequence). V shed 0 bases and J 0 bases; nucleotides not matched to a gene: 14. The CDR3 here is CASSLAPDTLADLSYNEQFF. Here the CDR3 DNA reads TGTGCCAGCAGCTTAGCGCCGGACACTCTAGCGGACCTCTCCTACAATGAGCAGTTCTTC.

Of note for this clonotype: In a library made to pick up alpha chains, this beta chain is a stray read with a size that means little. The V gene is TRBV20-1, the J gene TRBJ2-1; 7 bases agree with TRBD1. Germline trimming cut 1 base from V and 4 bases from J; bases unmatched to any gene: 4. The CDR3 is 14 residues long. The germline V gene encodes CDR1 DFQATT and CDR2 SNEGSKA (reference sequence). CDR3 sequence: CSARVTDRYNEQFF. Written as DNA, the CDR3 is TGCAGTGCTAGAGTCACGGACAGGTACAATGAGCAGTTCTTC.

This clonotype was picked up a small number of times. This beta chain is an unintended read in a library built for alpha chains; its size means little. The V call is TRBV11-2, the J call TRBJ1-1, with D possibly matching TRBD1 (5 bases). CDR1 and CDR2 from the germline V gene are SGHAT and FQNNGV. The CDR3 contains 15 residues. V was shortened by 7 bases and J by 0 bases, with 15 bases between the two germline ends. CDR3 sequence reads: CASTSSTGLNTEAFF. Written as DNA, the CDR3 is TGTGCCAGCACCAGTAGTACAGGCCTGAACACTGAAGCTTTCTTT.

This clonotype is medium-sized (0.01 to 0.1%). This beta chain is a stray sequence in a library constructed for alpha chains; its clone size is not meaningful. The rearrangement joins TRBV27 to TRBJ2-3; D is uncertain. The length of the CDR3 is 15 residues. Trimming stripped 6 bases from V and 1 base from J, with 14 bases between. Germline V gene sequence: CDR1 MNHEY, CDR2 SMNVEV (reference sequence). Here the CDR3 DNA reads TGTGCCAGCAGACCCACATACCTCGGCACAGATACGCAGTATTTT. Protein: CASRPTYLGTDTQYF.

This clonotype was detected ten times or more. As an off-target read in a library built for alpha chains, this beta chain has a frequency of little significance. The V call is TRBV12-3 or TRBV12-4, the J call TRBJ1-2, with no clear D. Trimming shortened V by 1 base and J by 3 bases, and 9 bases separated the two germline ends. This CDR3 spans 14 amino acids. The DNA for the CDR3 is TGTGCCAGCAGTTTAGTGGGCAGTTACTATGGCTACACCTTC. The encoded protein is CASSLVGSYYGYTF.

By frequency in the sample, this clonotype is medium-sized (0.01 to 0.1%). This CDR3 fails to terminate in the conserved phenylalanine or tryptophan, so it likely reflects a read error. It is unclear where the CDR3 begins or ends on the DNA, so no DNA is shown, and the CDR3 is as TCRdb lists it. This beta chain appears as a stray read in a library generated for alpha chains; its size is not informative. This chain joins TRBV24-1 and TRBJ2-3; the table assigns TRBD2, which was not confirmed against the DNA. Ends included, the CDR3 has 17 residues. Germline V gene sequence: CDR1 KGHDR, CDR2 SFDVKD. CDR3 region: CAPRGDHPARSDTQYLD.

This clonotype was counted ten times or more. The library was designed around alpha chains, so this beta chain is a stray read whose abundance carries little weight. The J gene is TRBJ2-4, the V gene TRBV10-2, with 8 bases identical to TRBD1. This CDR3 is built from 13 residues. Trimming cost V 8 bases and J 9 bases; bases outside gene matches: 9. Per germline, CDR1 WSHSY and CDR2 SAAADI. CDR3 in DNA: TGCGCCAGCGAGGGACAGGCAAAGGGCATTCAGTACTTC. Translation gives CASEGQAKGIQYF.

This clonotype appeared many times. This beta chain was picked up by a library intended for alpha chains and is off target, so its count carries little meaning. The gene calls are TRBV9 and TRBJ2-1, with TRBD2 as a possible D gene (5 bases). Germline CDR1 and CDR2: SGDLS and YYNGEE. The CDR3 contains 14 residues. Trimming took off 4 bases at V and 5 bases at J, with 13 bases between the two ends. The CDR3 protein is CASSPRWENNEQFF. CDR3 coding DNA: TGTGCCAGCAGCCCCAGGTGGGAGAACAATGAGCAGTTCTTC.

This clonotype was seen repeatedly, ten times or more. This beta chain lies outside the target of a library built for alpha chains; its clone size means little. The chain recombines TRBV7-2 with TRBJ1-6; D not certain. The germline gives CDR1 SGHTA, CDR2 FQGNSA. Trimming shortened V by 1 base and J by 8 bases, and 6 bases separated the two germline ends. The CDR3 has 13 residues. CDR3 amino acids: CASSLVVHSPLHF. CDR3 nucleotide sequence: TGTGCCAGCAGCTTAGTCGTCCATTCACCCCTCCACTTT.

This clonotype is classed as medium-sized (0.01 to 0.1%). Little can be read into the size of this beta chain, an off-target read in a library designed for alpha chains. The chain couples TRBV20-1 to TRBJ2-2; TRBD1 or TRBD2 may be the D gene (6 bases each). The CDR3 spans 14 residues. V lost 3 bases, J lost 5 bases, and 13 bases lay in between. Germline CDR1 is DFQATT and CDR2 is SNEGSKA (reference sequence). CDR3 sequence: CSARSGGTTGELFF. In nucleotides, the CDR3 is TGCAGTGCTAGGTCCGGGGGCACTACCGGGGAGCTGTTTTTT.

By its share, this clonotype is medium-sized. This beta chain represents an off-target read in a library built for alpha chains; its size is of limited meaning. V and J are TRBV20-1 and TRBJ2-3, with TRBD1 matching 9 bases. Losses at the gene ends were 5 bases for V and 3 bases for J; bases not matched to a gene: 9. The CDR3 spans 15 residues. CDR1 and CDR2 (germline): DFQATT, SNEGSKA (reference sequence). The CDR3 DNA reads TGCAGTGCTCCGTCACAGGGGGCCCGAACAGATACGCAGTATTTT. Its protein is CSAPSQGARTDTQYF.

In regard to this clonotype: A library made for alpha chains picked up this beta chain off target, so its size means little. V gene TRBV5-1 combines with J gene TRBJ2-2; 7 bases align to TRBD1. Germline CDR1 is SGHRS and CDR2 is YFSETQ. The V and J ends lost 7 bases and 3 bases, in that order; junction bases with no gene match: 3. There are 13 residues in the CDR3. The CDR3 reads CASRDSYTGELFF. The CDR3 DNA follows: TGCGCCAGCCGGGACAGCTACACCGGGGAGCTGTTTTTT.

At least ten counts were recorded for this clonotype. Since the library was made to target alpha chains, this beta chain is a stray read and its abundance is not meaningful. This rearrangement joins TRBV11-2 to TRBJ1-1, with D maybe TRBD1 (5 bases). V was pared by 6 bases and J by 1 base, with 15 bases between. CDR3 length: 15 amino acids. CDR1 and CDR2 from the germline V gene are SGHAT and FQNNGV. The CDR3 bases are TGTGCCAGCAGGAGCTGGGGGAAGAGGAACACTGAAGCTTTCTTT. This codes for CASRSWGKRNTEAFF.